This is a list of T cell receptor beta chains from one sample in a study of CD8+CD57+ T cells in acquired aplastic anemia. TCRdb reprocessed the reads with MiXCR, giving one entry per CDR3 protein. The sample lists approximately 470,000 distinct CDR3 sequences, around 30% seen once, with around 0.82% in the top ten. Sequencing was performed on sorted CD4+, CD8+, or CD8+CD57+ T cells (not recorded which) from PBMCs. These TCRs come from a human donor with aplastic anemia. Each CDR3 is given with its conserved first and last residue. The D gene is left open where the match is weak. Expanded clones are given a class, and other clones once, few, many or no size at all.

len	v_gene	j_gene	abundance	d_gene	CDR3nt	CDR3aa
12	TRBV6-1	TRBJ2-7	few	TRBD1	TGTGCCAGCAGTGCCCCAGGGGGCGAGCAGTACTTC	CASSAPGGEQYF
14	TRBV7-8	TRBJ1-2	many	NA	TGTGCCAGCAGCTTAGCCAAGGAAAACTATGGCTACACCTTC	CASSLAKENYGYTF
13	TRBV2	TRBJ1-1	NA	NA	TGTGCCAGCAGTCCCGGAATGAACACTGAAGCTTTCTTT	CASSPGMNTEAFF
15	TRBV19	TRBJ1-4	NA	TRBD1	TGTGCCAGTAGTCAAGAAGGGGGCTTAAATGAAAAACTGTTTTTT	CASSQEGGLNEKLFF
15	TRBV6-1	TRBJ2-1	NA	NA	TGTGCCAGCAAAGGGGACGGGTTGTCCTACAATGAGCAGTTCTTC	CASKGDGLSYNEQFF
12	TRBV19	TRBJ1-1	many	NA	TGTGCCAGTAACTCGTTTGGGGGGCGAGCTTTCTTT	CASNSFGGRAFF
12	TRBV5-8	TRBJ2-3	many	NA	TGTGCCAGCAGCAAGAGCGTTCGTACGCAGTATTTT	CASSKSVRTQYF
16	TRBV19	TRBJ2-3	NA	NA	TGTGCCAGTAGTCCGGGACGGTCACTTCGCACAGATACGCAGTATTTT	CASSPGRSLRTDTQYF
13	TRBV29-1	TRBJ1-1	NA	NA	TGCAGCGTTCAAGGGACATGGAACACTGAAGCTTTCTTT	CSVQGTWNTEAFF
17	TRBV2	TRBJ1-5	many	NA	TGTGCCAGCAGTGACGGGCAGGAGGGGAATAGCAATCAGCCCCAGCATTTT	CASSDGQEGNSNQPQHF
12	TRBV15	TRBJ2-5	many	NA	TGTGCCACCAGCAGAGAAAGAGAGACCCAGTACTTC	CATSRERETQYF